The 24 T cell receptor beta chains presented below share a single source sample, sequenced in a study of Ad26.COV2.S vaccination and SARS-CoV-2 variants. This sample's treatment: approximately 18 received Ad26.COV2.S at low or high dose, single or two shots; a few received placebo; per-sample allocation not given. The samples were gathered on day 63 after the first injection of vaccine or placebo. TCRdb keeps only in-frame clones here, not all; method: immunoSEQ multiplex PCR. The data show around 250,000 clones, around 85% seen once. The sample consisted of peripheral blood, taken in a trial of Ad26.COV2.S vaccine versus placebo. These receptors came from a person between 18 and 60 years old who received the Ad26.COV2.S COVID-19 vaccine or a placebo.

The chain is built from TRBV29-1 and TRBJ2-1; 13 nucleotides agree with TRBD2. CDR1 is SQVTM and CDR2 is ANQGSEA in the germline V gene. With 2 bases clipped from V and 8 bases from J, the junction kept 18 bases outside the gene matches. CDR3 length: 19 residues. CDR3 protein: CSVELAGTSGEERLDEQFF. CDR3 nucleotide sequence: TGCAGCGTTGAACTAGCTGGGACTAGCGGGGAAGAACGGTTAGATGAGCAGTTCTTC.

This rearrangement joins TRBV29-1 to TRBJ2-3; no clear D. Germline V gives CDR1 SQVTM, CDR2 ANQGSEA. This CDR3 has 13 residues. Trimming took off 6 bases at V and 4 bases at J, with 14 bases between the two ends. CDR3 sequence: CSVVKTYSDTQYF. In DNA, the CDR3 is TGCAGCGTAGTTAAGACTTACTCAGATACGCAGTATTTT.

V usage is TRBV7-8 and J usage is TRBJ1-2; D gene unclear. Germline CDR1 and CDR2: SGHVS and FQNEAQ. This CDR3 contains 16 residues. Deletions cut 1 base from V and 0 bases from J, with 12 bases between. The CDR3 DNA sequence: TGTGCCAGCAGCTTAGGAAGAAGACCGACTAACTATGGCTACACCTTC. It translates to CASSLGRRPTNYGYTF.

This chain connects TRBV6-6 to TRBJ2-3; D is possibly TRBD2 (5 bases). The V gene's germline CDR1 is MNHNY and CDR2 SVGAGI (reference sequence). The CDR3 loop spans 14 amino acids. V lost 6 bases and J lost 2, with 12 bases in between. CDR3 sequence: CASRPEGLTDTQYF. As DNA, the CDR3 is TGTGCCAGCAGGCCCGAGGGTCTCACAGATACGCAGTATTTT.

The J gene is TRBJ2-7, the V gene TRBV5-1; the match to TRBD1 covers 7 bases. The CDR3 consists of 15 residues. The germline gives CDR1 SGHRS, CDR2 YFSETQ. After removal of 4 bases from V and 0 bases from J, the junction contained 7 bases not matched to a gene. CDR3 nucleotide sequence: TGCGCCAGCAGCGAGACAGGGTTGAGCTCCTACGAGCAGTACGTC. Residues: CASSETGLSSYEQYV.

The chain recombines TRBV19 with TRBJ1-2; D is unresolved. V lost 3 bases and J lost 4, with 15 bases in between. The CDR3 extends over 15 amino acids. CDR1 and CDR2 (germline): LNHDA, SQIVND (reference sequence). The CDR3 nucleotides read TGTGCCAGTAGTATTGAGGGCCGGCGCGCCTATGGCTACACCTTC. Amino acids: CASSIEGRRAYGYTF.

The J gene is TRBJ1-6, the V gene TRBV27; D possibly corresponds to TRBD1 (6 bases). CDR1 and CDR2 from the germline V gene are MNHEY and SMNVEV (reference sequence). With 3 bases removed from V and 7 bases from J, the gap between germline ends came to 10 bases. The CDR3 runs 14 residues. The CDR3 here is CASSLAGANSPLHF. The CDR3 DNA reads as TGTGCCAGCAGTTTGGCGGGGGCAAATTCACCCCTCCACTTT.

This chain uses TRBV6-6 with TRBJ1-1; D possibly corresponds to TRBD1 (6 bases). This CDR3 comprises 16 residues. The germline V gene encodes CDR1 MNHNY and CDR2 SVGAGI (reference sequence). Trimming left V 0 bases short and J 3 bases short, with 14 bases between. As DNA, the CDR3 is TGTGCCAGCAGTTACTCGGTTACAGGGCGGGACACTGAAGCTTTCTTT. Translated, it gives CASSYSVTGRDTEAFF.

The V and J genes are TRBV10-3 and TRBJ2-3; 10 positions match TRBD2. J lost 3 bases, V lost 0 bases, and 6 bases had no gene match. CDR1 is ENHRY and CDR2 is SYGVKD in the germline V gene. CDR3 size: 17 residues. The CDR3 loop is CAISESTSGYGTDTQYF. CDR3 nucleotide sequence: TGTGCCATCAGTGAGTCGACTAGCGGGTATGGGACAGATACGCAGTATTTT.

The J gene is TRBJ2-5, the V gene TRBV18; tentative D call: TRBD1 (5 bases). Trimming took 5 bases from V and 5 from J, leaving 15 bases between them. CDR1 is KGHSH, CDR2 LQKENI, per germline. This CDR3 spans 14 amino acids. The CDR3 is CASSKSGKRETQYF. Here the CDR3 DNA reads TGTGCCAGCTCAAAATCAGGGAAGAGGGAGACCCAGTACTTC.

The chain carries TRBV12-3 or TRBV12-4 and TRBJ1-1; TRBD1 agrees at 7 bases. This CDR3 contains 13 residues. After removal of 6 bases from V and 3 bases from J, the junction contained 4 bases not matched to a gene. DNA for the CDR3: TGTGCCAGCAGCCCAACAGGGGACACTGAAGCTTTCTTT. Protein sequence: CASSPTGDTEAFF.

CDR3 amino acids: CATSLNLNRLEQYF. CDR3 in DNA: TGTGCCACCAGCCTAAATCTGAACAGGCTCGAGCAGTACTTC. This chain links TRBV15 with TRBJ2-7; tentative D call: TRBD1 (5 bases). Between the trimmed V and J ends, which lost 5 bases and 6 bases, there was a span of 17 bases. CDR3 length: 14 residues. Germline values: CDR1 LNHNV, CDR2 YYDKDF (reference sequence). Looking up the rest from reference TRBV15 and TRBJ2-7 gives the full variable domain: DAMVIQNPRYQVTQFGKPVTLSCSQTLNHNVMYWYQQKSSQAPKLLFHYYDKDFNNEADTPDNFQSRRPNTSFCFLDIRSPGLGDTAMYLCATSLNLNRLEQYFGPGTRLTVT.

The genes are TRBV5-5 and TRBJ1-2, with D unresolved. Germline CDR1 and CDR2: SGHKS and YYEKEE (reference sequence). The CDR3 spans 12 residues. The germline V and J ends were trimmed by 1 base and 4 bases, with 5 bases remaining between them. The CDR3 spells CASSLQSYGYTF. In DNA, the CDR3 is TGTGCCAGCAGCTTGCAATCCTATGGCTACACCTTC.

This clone turned up a few times. J is TRBJ1-2 and V is TRBV27; 11 bases map to TRBD1. Germline CDR1 and CDR2: MNHEY and SMNVEV (reference sequence). The V gene end was trimmed by 6 bases and the J gene end by 2 bases; junction bases not matched to a gene: 5. This CDR3 is 15 amino acids long. The CDR3 coding sequence is TGTGCCAGCAGCCGAGGGACAGGGGGGAACTATGGCTACACCTTC. Translation: CASSRGTGGNYGYTF.

The gene calls are TRBV7-9 and TRBJ2-7; 8 nucleotides match TRBD1. This CDR3 contains 16 residues. With 5 bases clipped from V and 3 bases from J, the junction kept 12 bases outside the gene matches. The germline CDR1 and CDR2 sequences are SEHNR and FQNEAQ (reference sequence). For the CDR3, the DNA is TGTGCCAGCAGCCGCGCCGGGACAGGCGCGTACTACGAGCAGTACGTC. Its protein product is CASSRAGTGAYYEQYV.

This chain uses TRBV5-4 with TRBJ2-1; D is undetermined. The CDR3 contains 14 residues. CDR1 SGHNT and CDR2 YYREEE come from the germline V gene (reference sequence). V was cut by 1 base and J by 7 bases, with 12 bases left in between. CDR3 sequence: CASSLLSSRNEQFF. The DNA for the CDR3 is TGTGCCAGCAGCTTGTTATCTAGTAGGAATGAGCAGTTCTTC.

CDR3 nucleotides: TGCGCCAGCAGCCAAGGTTTCTCCTACAATGAGCAGTTCTTC. Amino acid sequence: CASSQGFSYNEQFF. The chain recombines TRBV4-3 with TRBJ2-1; D not resolved. Trimming pared 1 base from V and 0 bases from J, leaving 4 bases between. The CDR3 has 14 amino acids. Germline CDR1 LGHNA, CDR2 YSLEER.

This clone was seen only once. The chain has TRBV13 and TRBJ2-1; TRBD2 aligns across 8 bases. The length of the CDR3 is 14 residues. The germline V gene has CDR1 PRHDT and CDR2 FYEKMQ (reference sequence). V gave up 4 bases and J gave up 3 bases; unmatched junction bases: 2. Written as DNA, the CDR3 is TGTGCCAGCAGCTCCGGGACTAGCTACAATGAGCAGTTCTTC. Translation: CASSSGTSYNEQFF.

The J gene is TRBJ1-4, the V gene TRBV18; the D gene is possibly TRBD1 (5 bases). CDR1 KGHSH and CDR2 LQKENI come from the germline V gene. The CDR3 loop spans 16 amino acids. Trimming stripped 6 bases from V and 4 bases from J, with 18 bases between. DNA for the CDR3: TGTGCCAGCTCCCCTACAAGACAGCGTAGTAATGAAAAACTGTTTTTT. This gives the protein CASSPTRQRSNEKLFF.

Comment on this clone: One end of the junction does not line up with germline, which may come from a read error. The chain links TRBV2 to TRBJ2-2, with D tentatively TRBD1 or TRBD2 (5 bases each). Germline CDR1 and CDR2: SNHLY and FYNNEI. The CDR3 has 15 amino acids. The CDR3 reads CASREGTVKAGELFF. The CDR3 region has the DNA TGTGCCAGCAGGGAAGGGACCGTTAAGGCCGGGGAGCTGTTTTTT.

This clone was observed a few times. The V and J genes are TRBV24-1 and TRBJ2-1, with 10 bases lining up with TRBD2. Germline V CDR1 and CDR2: KGHDR, SFDVKD. The CDR3 has 13 residues. V lost 2 bases, J lost 15 bases, and 6 bases stayed unmatched. This CDR3 is CATSDWASGRLFF. The CDR3 DNA reads as TGTGCCACCAGTGATTGGGCTAGCGGGAGACTGTTCTTC.

V usage is TRBV7-9 and J usage is TRBJ2-1; the D gene could be TRBD1 or TRBD2 (5 bases each). This CDR3 is built from 13 residues. CDR1 is SEHNR, CDR2 FQNEAQ, per germline (reference sequence). V was trimmed by 10 bases and J by 0 bases, leaving 10 bases between them. For the CDR3, the DNA is TGTGCCACCCGGGACCACTCCTACAATGAGCAGTTCTTC. Encoded protein: CATRDHSYNEQFF.

The rearrangement joins TRBV6-1 to TRBJ1-2; tentatively, D is TRBD1 (6 bases). From germline, CDR1 is MNHNS and CDR2 SASEGT. Trimming pared 0 bases from V and 4 bases from J, leaving 21 bases between. The CDR3 is made up of 18 amino acids. The CDR3 spells CASSEAGQAIVLSYGYTF. CDR3 sequence (DNA): TGTGCCAGCAGTGAAGCGGGACAAGCTATAGTTCTTTCCTATGGCTACACCTTC.

This chain uses TRBV7-3 with TRBJ2-2, with a weak D call TRBD1 (6 bases). The germline V gene has CDR1 SGHTA and CDR2 FQGTGA. This CDR3 is 17 amino acids long. The ends were cut back, 5 bases at V and 2 bases at J, with 18 bases in the middle. The CDR3 sequence: CASSIQPLDRNTGELFF. The CDR3 region has the DNA TGTGCCAGCAGCATACAACCTTTGGACAGAAACACCGGGGAGCTGTTTTTT. Drawing the rest from reference TRBV7-3 and TRBJ2-2, the complete variable domain is GAGVSQTPSNKVTEKGKYVELRCDPISGHTALYWYRQSLGQGPEFLIYFQGTGAADDSGLPNDRFFAVRPEGSVSTLKIQRTERGDSAVYLCASSIQPLDRNTGELFFGEGSRLTVL.